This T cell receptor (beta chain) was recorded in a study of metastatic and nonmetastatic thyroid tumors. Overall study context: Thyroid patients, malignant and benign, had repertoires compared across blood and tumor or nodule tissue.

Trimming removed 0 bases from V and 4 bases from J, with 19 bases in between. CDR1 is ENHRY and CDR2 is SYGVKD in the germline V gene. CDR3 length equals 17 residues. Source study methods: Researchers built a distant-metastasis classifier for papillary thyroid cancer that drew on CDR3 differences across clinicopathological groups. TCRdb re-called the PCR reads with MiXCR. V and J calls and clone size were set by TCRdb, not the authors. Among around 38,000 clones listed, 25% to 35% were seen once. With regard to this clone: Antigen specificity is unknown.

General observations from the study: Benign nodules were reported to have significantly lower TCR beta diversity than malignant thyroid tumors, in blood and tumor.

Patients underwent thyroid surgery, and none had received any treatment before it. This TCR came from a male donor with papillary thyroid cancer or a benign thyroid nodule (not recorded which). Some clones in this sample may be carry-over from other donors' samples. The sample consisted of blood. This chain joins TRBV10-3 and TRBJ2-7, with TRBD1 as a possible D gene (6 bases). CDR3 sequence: CAISESNRGGAMYEQYF. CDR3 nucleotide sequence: TGTGCCATCAGTGAGTCGAATCGAGGGGGAGCAATGTACGAGCAGTACTTC.